The 12 T cell receptor beta chains reported below all come from one sample, sequenced in a study of post-analysis software for immune sequencing data. Whole-study results and caveats: TRBV5-6, TRBV5-1 and TRBV20-1 belonged to a set of about 5 TRBV segments that were more frequent in patients than controls.

No antigen has been identified for these receptors. Presence of unique molecular identifiers characterized the TCR beta cDNA libraries. TCRdb re-derived calls from the PCR reads in MiXCR, one entry per CDR3 protein. The sample records hundreds of thousands of distinct CDR3 sequences, around 44% being singletons. Material: blood. These receptors all come from a girl under 18 with multiple sclerosis.

The chain combines TRBV3-1 with TRBJ1-1; no clear D. This CDR3 spans 13 amino acids. CDR1 LGHDT and CDR2 YNNKEL come from the germline V gene (reference sequence). V was clipped by 2 bases and J by 4 bases, with 8 bases between them. CDR3 sequence: CASSQMSGTEAFF. The CDR3 DNA reads as TGTGCCAGCAGCCAAATGTCCGGCACTGAAGCTTTCTTT.

This clonotype occurred a few times. The V call is TRBV4-1, the J call TRBJ2-1, with D unclear. The CDR3 has 13 residues. V was cut by 3 bases and J by 0 bases, with 3 bases left in between. From germline, CDR1 is MGHRA and CDR2 YSYEKL. The CDR3 sequence is CASSHGSYNEQFF. CDR3 sequence (DNA): TGCGCCAGCAGCCACGGCTCCTACAATGAGCAGTTCTTC.

This chain uses TRBV7-6 with TRBJ2-1, with 9 nucleotides matching TRBD2. Trimming removed 5 bases from V and 5 bases from J; junction bases left unmatched: 13. Germline V lookup: CDR1 SGHVS, CDR2 FNYEAQ. The CDR3 length is 17 residues. DNA of the CDR3: TGTGCCAGCAGCCGACTTGCCCTAGCGGGACGAGACAATGAGCAGTTCTTC. This codes for CASSRLALAGRDNEQFF.

The chain is built from TRBV6-1 and TRBJ2-7; no firm D call. The CDR3 consists of 13 residues. Germline V lookup: CDR1 MNHNS, CDR2 SASEGT. Trimming left V 6 bases short and J 5 bases short, with 14 bases between. CDR3 sequence reads: CASSRPSGDEQYF. DNA for the CDR3: TGTGCCAGCAGCCGGCCCTCTGGGGACGAGCAGTACTTC.

This clonotype was found a few times. The CDR3 loop is CSARERGANYGYTF. CDR3 nucleotides: TGCAGTGCTAGAGAGCGGGGGGCGAACTATGGCTACACCTTC. The V gene is TRBV20-1, the J gene TRBJ1-2, with D possibly matching TRBD1 (6 bases). This CDR3 has 14 amino acids. Germline values: CDR1 DFQATT, CDR2 SNEGSKA (reference sequence). The V end was cut by 0 bases, the J end by 2 bases, with 10 bases between.

The J gene is TRBJ1-1, the V gene TRBV7-3, with a tentative D call TRBD1 (6 bases). Germline CDR1 reads SGHTA; CDR2 reads FQGTGA. Trimming stripped 6 bases from V and 9 bases from J, with 17 bases between. This CDR3 spans 13 amino acids. The CDR3 region is CASSPAPGDKAFF. CDR3 DNA sequence: TGTGCCAGCAGTCCCGCACCAGGGGACAAAGCTTTCTTT. The full variable domain, rest sourced from reference TRBV7-3 and TRBJ1-1, is GAGVSQTPSNKVTEKGKYVELRCDPISGHTALYWYRQSLGQGPEFLIYFQGTGAADDSGLPNDRFFAVRPEGSVSTLKIQRTERGDSAVYLCASSPAPGDKAFFGQGTRLTVV.

This chain uses TRBV14 with TRBJ2-7; TRBD2 aligns across 10 bases. The CDR3 runs to 19 residues. Germline lookup yields CDR1 SGHDN and CDR2 FVKESK. With V trimmed by 4 bases and J by 1 base, 16 bases remained unmatched. The CDR3 sequence: CASSPRPASGGQRSYEQYF. CDR3 coding DNA: TGTGCCAGCAGCCCCCGTCCCGCTAGCGGGGGACAACGTTCCTACGAGCAGTACTTC. Complete variable domain (other parts from reference TRBV14 and TRBJ2-7): EAGVTQFPSHSVIEKGQTVTLRCDPISGHDNLYWYRRVMGKEIKFLLHFVKESKQDESGMPNNRFLAERTGGTYSTLKVQPAELEDSGVYFCASSPRPASGGQRSYEQYFGPGTRLTVT.

This clonotype came up once. This rearrangement joins TRBV2 to TRBJ1-4, with D tentatively TRBD1 (6 bases). CDR1 and CDR2 (germline): SNHLY, FYNNEI. The CDR3 spans 15 residues. V gave up 5 bases and J gave up 5 bases, with 15 bases separating them. This CDR3 is CASSPGQSRNEKLFF. CDR3 nucleotide sequence: TGTGCCAGCAGTCCAGGACAGAGTCGAAATGAAAAACTGTTTTTT.

The V call is TRBV20-1, the J call TRBJ1-2; the D is unclear. Trimming stripped 4 bases from V and 0 bases from J, with 15 bases between. CDR3 length: 15 amino acids. Per germline, CDR1 DFQATT and CDR2 SNEGSKA (reference sequence). DNA for the CDR3: TGCAGTGCTACCGTACCAGCGCTAGCTAACTATGGCTACACCTTC. It is translated as CSATVPALANYGYTF.

This clonotype was detected once. The chain joins TRBV6-5 to TRBJ1-4; TRBD1 agrees at 8 bases. V lost 5 bases and J lost 5; bases outside the gene matches: 7. The CDR3 has 15 residues. Germline V gene data show CDR1 as MNHEY and CDR2 as SVGAGI. CDR3 loop: CASSSRGPLNEKLFF. The CDR3 DNA is TGTGCCAGCAGTAGCAGGGGGCCGCTGAATGAAAAACTGTTTTTT.

In its sample, this clonotype was seen a few times. This chain uses TRBV27 with TRBJ1-5, with 8 bases lining up with TRBD1. The CDR3 runs to 15 residues. V lost 2 bases to trimming and J lost 7 bases; unmatched junction nucleotides: 7. Germline CDR1 MNHEY, CDR2 SMNVEV (reference sequence). The CDR3 loop is CASSLRAGGLQPQHF. The DNA for the CDR3 is TGTGCCAGCAGTTTAAGGGCAGGGGGCTTACAGCCCCAGCATTTT.

This clonotype was seen only a few times. The rearrangement links TRBV5-1 to TRBJ2-6; D assignment may be TRBD1 or TRBD2 (5 bases each). CDR3 length: 16 amino acids. Deletions cut 4 bases from V and 4 bases from J, with 15 bases between. CDR1 is SGHRS, CDR2 YFSETQ, per germline. CDR3 amino acids: CASSAGTAVGANVLTF. CDR3 sequence (DNA): TGCGCCAGCAGCGCCGGGACGGCAGTAGGGGCCAACGTCCTGACTTTC.